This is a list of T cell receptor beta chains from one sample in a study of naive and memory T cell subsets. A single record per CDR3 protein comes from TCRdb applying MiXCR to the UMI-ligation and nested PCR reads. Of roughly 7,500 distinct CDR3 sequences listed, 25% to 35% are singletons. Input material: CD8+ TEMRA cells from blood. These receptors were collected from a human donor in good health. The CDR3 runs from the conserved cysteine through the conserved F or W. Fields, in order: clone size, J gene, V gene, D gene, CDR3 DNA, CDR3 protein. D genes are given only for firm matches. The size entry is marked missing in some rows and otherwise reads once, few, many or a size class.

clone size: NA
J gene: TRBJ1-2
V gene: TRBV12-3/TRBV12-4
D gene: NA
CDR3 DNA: TGTGCCTTCCGGACCCACGATGGCTACACCTTC
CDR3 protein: CAFRTHDGYTF

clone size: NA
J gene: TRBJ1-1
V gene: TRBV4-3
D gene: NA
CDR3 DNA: TGCGCCAGCAGCCAAGATCTGGGGGAACCAACGAGGAACACTGAAGCTTTCTTT
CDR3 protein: CASSQDLGEPTRNTEAFF

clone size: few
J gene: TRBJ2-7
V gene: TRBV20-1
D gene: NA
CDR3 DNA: TGCAGTGCTGGAGCCCGGGACGACTCCTACGAGCAGTACTTC
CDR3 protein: CSAGARDDSYEQYF

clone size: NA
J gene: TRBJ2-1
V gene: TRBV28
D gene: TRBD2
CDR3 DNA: TGTGCCAGCAGTCATAGCGGGAGGTACAATGAGCAGTTCTTC
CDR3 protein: CASSHSGRYNEQFF

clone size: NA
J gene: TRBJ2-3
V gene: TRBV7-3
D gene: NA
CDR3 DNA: TGTGCCAGCAGCTTAGGCGGCAGGACCACAGATACGCAGTATTTT
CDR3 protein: CASSLGGRTTDTQYF

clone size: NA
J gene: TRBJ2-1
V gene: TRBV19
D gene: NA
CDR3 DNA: TGTGCCAGTAGGGAGCAGGGGGGCGATGAGCAGTTCTTC
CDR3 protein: CASREQGGDEQFF

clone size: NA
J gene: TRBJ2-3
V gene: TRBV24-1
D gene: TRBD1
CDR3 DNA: TGTGCCGCAGGTTCAGGGGGCGAGCTCTCAGATACGCAGTATTTT
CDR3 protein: CAAGSGGELSDTQYF

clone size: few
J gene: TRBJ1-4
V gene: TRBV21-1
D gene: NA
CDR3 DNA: TGTGCCAGCAGCAAACGGGTACCCGGAGTTCTAACGCAACTAATGAAAAACTGTTTT
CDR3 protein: CASSKRVPGVLTQLMKNCF

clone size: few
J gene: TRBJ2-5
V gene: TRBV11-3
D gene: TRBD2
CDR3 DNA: TGTGCCAGCAGCTTACGTCCCGGACTAGCGGGAGATGAGACCCAGTACTTC
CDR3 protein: CASSLRPGLAGDETQYF

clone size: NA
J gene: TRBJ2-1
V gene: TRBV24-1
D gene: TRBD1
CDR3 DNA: TGTGCCACCAGTGATTGGGACAGGGGGACCAATGAGCAGTTCTTC
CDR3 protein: CATSDWDRGTNEQFF

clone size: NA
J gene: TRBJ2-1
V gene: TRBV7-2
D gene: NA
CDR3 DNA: TGTGCCAGCCGCCCCTACCCAGAGGAGCCCGAGCAGTTCTTC
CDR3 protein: CASRPYPEEPEQFF

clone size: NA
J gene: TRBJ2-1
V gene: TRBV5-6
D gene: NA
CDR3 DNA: TGTGCCAGCAGCCAGGAGGTTTGGGTACGGGAGCAGTTCTTC
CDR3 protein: CASSQEVWVREQFF

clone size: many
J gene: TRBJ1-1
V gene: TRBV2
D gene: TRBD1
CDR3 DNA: TGTGCCAGCAGGACAGGGATAGACACTGAAGCTTTCTTT
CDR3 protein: CASRTGIDTEAFF

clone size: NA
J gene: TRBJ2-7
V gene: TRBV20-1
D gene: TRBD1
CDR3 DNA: TGCAGTGCCCCCCTTCCGGGACAGGTTGTCTACGAGCAGTACTTC
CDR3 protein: CSAPLPGQVVYEQYF

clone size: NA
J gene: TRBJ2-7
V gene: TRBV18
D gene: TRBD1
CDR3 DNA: TGTGCCAGCTCACCACGGCAGGGGGCCTACGAGCAGTACTTC
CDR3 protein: CASSPRQGAYEQYF

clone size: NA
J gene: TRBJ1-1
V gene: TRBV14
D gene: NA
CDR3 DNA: TGTGCCAGCAGCCAAGAAGGGGCCCTGAACACTGAAGCTTTCTTT
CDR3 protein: CASSQEGALNTEAFF

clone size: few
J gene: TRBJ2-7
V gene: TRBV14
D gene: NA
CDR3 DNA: TGTGCCAGCAGCCCAGAAAGGGGGGGCTTCTACGAGCAGTACTTC
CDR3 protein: CASSPERGGFYEQYF

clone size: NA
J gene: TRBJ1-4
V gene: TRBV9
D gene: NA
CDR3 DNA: TGTGCCAGCAGCACCTCAGGGGCAACTAATGAAAAACTGTTTTTT
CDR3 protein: CASSTSGATNEKLFF

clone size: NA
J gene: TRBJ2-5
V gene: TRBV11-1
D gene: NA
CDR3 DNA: TGTGCCAGCAGCTCACAGGGAGAAGGGACCCAGTACTTC
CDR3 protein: CASSSQGEGTQYF

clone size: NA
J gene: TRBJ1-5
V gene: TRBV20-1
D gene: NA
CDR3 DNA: TGCAGTGCTAGAGATCCCCAGTATAGCAATCAGCCCCAGCATTTT
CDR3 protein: CSARDPQYSNQPQHF

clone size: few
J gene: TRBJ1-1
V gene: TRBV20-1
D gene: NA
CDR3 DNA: TGCAGTGCTTCCCAAGCAGGAGGCGCGAACACTGAAGCTTTCTTT
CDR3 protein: CSASQAGGANTEAFF

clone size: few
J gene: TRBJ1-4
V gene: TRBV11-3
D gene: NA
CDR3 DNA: TGTGCCAGCAGCCGCCCTTGGGGAGGAGATAATGAAAAACTGTTTTTT
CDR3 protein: CASSRPWGGDNEKLFF

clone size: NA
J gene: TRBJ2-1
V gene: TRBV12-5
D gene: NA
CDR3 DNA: TGTGCTAGCGAGCGGGCCAGCTCCTACAATGAGCAGTTCTTC
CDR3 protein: CASERASSYNEQFF

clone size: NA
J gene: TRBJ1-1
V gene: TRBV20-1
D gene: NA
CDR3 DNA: TGCAGTGCTTTCGATCAGGGGCCTGAAGCTTTCTTT
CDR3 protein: CSAFDQGPEAFF

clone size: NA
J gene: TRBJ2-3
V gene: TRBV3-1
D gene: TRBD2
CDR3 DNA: TGTGCCAGCAGCTCCGGACTAGCGGGCACAGATACGCAGTATTTT
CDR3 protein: CASSSGLAGTDTQYF

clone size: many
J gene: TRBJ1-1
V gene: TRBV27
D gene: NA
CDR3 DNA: TGTGCCAGCAGTTTTTTCGGAGACACTGAAGCTTTCTTT
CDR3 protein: CASSFFGDTEAFF

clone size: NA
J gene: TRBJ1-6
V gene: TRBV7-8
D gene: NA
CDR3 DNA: TGTGCCAGCAGCACTTCCGCCTCCTATAATTCACCCCTCCACTTT
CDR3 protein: CASSTSASYNSPLHF

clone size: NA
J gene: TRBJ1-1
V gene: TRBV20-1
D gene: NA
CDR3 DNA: TGCAGTGCTAGAGATCGTGTAACAGATATAGATTTT
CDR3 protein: CSARDRVTDIDF

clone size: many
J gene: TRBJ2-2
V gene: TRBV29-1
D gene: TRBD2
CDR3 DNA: TGCAGCGCCGGGACTAGCGACCCCACTTACGGGGAGCTGTTTTTT
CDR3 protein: CSAGTSDPTYGELFF

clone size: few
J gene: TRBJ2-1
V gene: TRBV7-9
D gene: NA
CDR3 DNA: TGTGCCAGCACCATCACTGGGGACCTATACAATGAGCAGTTCTTC
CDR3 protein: CASTITGDLYNEQFF

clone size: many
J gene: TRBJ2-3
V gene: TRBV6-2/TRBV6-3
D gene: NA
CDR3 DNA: TGTGCCAGCAGTTACTCGACTAGCACAGATACGCAGTATTTT
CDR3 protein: CASSYSTSTDTQYF

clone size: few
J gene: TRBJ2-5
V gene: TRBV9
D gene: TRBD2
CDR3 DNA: TGTGCCAGCAGCAGGGTAGCGGGCCGCCAAGAGACCCAGTACTTC
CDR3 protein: CASSRVAGRQETQYF

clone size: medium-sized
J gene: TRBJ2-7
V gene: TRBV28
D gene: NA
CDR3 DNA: TGTGCCAGCAGTTGTCTTAGATACGAGCAGTACTTC
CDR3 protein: CASSCLRYEQYF

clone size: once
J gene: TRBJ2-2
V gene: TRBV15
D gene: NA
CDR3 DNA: TGTGCCACCAACCCAGGGTCCGCGAACACCGGGGAGCTGTTTTTT
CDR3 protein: CATNPGSANTGELFF

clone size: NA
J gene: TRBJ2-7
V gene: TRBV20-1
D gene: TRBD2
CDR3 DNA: TGCAGTGCTAGATCGGGGACTAGGGGTGAGCAGTACTTC
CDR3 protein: CSARSGTRGEQYF

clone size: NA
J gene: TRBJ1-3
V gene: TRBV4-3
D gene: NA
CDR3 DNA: TGCGCCAGCAGCCAGCCGTTTTCGAACACCATATATTTT
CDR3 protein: CASSQPFSNTIYF

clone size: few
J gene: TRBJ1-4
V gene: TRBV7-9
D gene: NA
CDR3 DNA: TGTGCCAGCAGCCTCCCGACGGAATATAATGAAAAACTGTTTTTT
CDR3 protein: CASSLPTEYNEKLFF

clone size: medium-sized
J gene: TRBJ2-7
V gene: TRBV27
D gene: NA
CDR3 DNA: TGTGCCAGTTTCACGAGCTCCTACGAGCAGTACTTC
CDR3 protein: CASFTSSYEQYF

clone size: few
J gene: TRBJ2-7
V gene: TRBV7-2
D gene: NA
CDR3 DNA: TGTGCCAGCAGCTATCACTTGGGGTCGTTGGACGAGCAGTACTTC
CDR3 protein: CASSYHLGSLDEQYF

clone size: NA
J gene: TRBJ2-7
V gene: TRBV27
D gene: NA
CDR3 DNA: TGTGCCAGCAGTGCGCAGGGGGACTTAACCTACGAGCAGTACTTC
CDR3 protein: CASSAQGDLTYEQYF

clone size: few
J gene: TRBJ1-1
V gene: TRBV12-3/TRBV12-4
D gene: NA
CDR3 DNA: TGTGCCAGCAGTTTAGCGGTTAAAGCTTTCTTT
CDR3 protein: CASSLAVKAFF

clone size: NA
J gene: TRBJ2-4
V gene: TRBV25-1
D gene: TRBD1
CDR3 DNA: TGTGCCAGCAGTGAATGGGCCGGGGCACAGGGGAACATTCAGTACTTC
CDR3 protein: CASSEWAGAQGNIQYF

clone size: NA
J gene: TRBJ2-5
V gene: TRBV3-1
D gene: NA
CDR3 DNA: TGTGCCAGCAGCCGAATGACCGGGACTTTAAAAGAGACCCAGTACTTC
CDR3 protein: CASSRMTGTLKETQYF

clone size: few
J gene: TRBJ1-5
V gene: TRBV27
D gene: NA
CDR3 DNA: TGTGCCAGCAGTCCGATTGGTCATCAGCCCCAGCATTTT
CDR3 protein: CASSPIGHQPQHF

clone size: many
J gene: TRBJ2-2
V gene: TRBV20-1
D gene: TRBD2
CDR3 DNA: TGCAGTGCTTCCCTCCTTCTAGCGGGGTTCGGCGGGGAGCTGTTTTTT
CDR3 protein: CSASLLLAGFGGELFF

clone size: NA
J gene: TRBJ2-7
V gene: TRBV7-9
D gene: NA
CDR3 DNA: TGTGCCAGCAGCTTAGCGCTTAGCGACTACGAGCAGTACTTC
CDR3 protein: CASSLALSDYEQYF

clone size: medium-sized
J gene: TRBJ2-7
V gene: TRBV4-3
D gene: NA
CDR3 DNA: TGCGCCAGCAGCCAAGTTGCGGACACTTCCTACGAGCAGTACTTC
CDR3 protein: CASSQVADTSYEQYF

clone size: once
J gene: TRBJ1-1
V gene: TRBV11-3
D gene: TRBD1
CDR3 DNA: TGTGCCAGCAGCCCTAAGAGCGGGACAGGGAACACTGAAGCTTTCTTT
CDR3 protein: CASSPKSGTGNTEAFF

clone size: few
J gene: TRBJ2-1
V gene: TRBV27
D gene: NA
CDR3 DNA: TGTGCCAGCAGTACCCGACAGGTTAGAGATGAGCAGTTCTTC
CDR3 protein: CASSTRQVRDEQFF

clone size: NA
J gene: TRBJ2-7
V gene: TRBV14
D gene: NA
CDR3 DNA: TGTGCCAGCAGCCAGGGATTTTCAGGGAACGAGCAGTACTTC
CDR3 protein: CASSQGFSGNEQYF

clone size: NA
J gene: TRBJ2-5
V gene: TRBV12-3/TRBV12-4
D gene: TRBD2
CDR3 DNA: TGTGCCAGCAGCACTAGCGGGAGGGCGGAGACCCAGTACTTC
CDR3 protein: CASSTSGRAETQYF

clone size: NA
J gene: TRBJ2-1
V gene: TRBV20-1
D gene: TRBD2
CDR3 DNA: TGCAGTGCTAGAAGGACTAGCGGGGGCTATTATGAGCAGTTCTTC
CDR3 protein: CSARRTSGGYYEQFF